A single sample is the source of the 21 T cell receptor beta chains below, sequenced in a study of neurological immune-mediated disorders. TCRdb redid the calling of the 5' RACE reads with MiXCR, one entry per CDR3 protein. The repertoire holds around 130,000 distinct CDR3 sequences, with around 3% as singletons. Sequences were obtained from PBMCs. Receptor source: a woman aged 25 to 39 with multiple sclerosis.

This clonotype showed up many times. As DNA, the CDR3 is TGCAGTGCTACCGGACTACCACCTAGCACAGATACGCAGTATTTT. This gives the protein CSATGLPPSTDTQYF. The genes are TRBV20-1 and TRBJ2-3; possible D gene TRBD2, 6 bases. With 4 bases removed from V and 0 bases from J, the gap between germline ends came to 14 bases. The CDR3 length is 15 residues. Germline loops: CDR1 DFQATT, CDR2 SNEGSKA (reference sequence).

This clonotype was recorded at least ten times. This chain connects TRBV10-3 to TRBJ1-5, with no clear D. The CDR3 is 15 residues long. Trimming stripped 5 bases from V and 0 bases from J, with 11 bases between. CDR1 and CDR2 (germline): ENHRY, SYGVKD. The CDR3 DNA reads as TGTGCCATCAGTCGAGGACGGGATAGCAATCAGCCCCAGCATTTT. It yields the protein CAISRGRDSNQPQHF.

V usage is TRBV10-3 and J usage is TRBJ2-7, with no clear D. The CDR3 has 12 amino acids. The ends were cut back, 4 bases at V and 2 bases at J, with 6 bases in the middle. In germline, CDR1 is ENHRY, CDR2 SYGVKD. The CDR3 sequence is CAISAIPYEQYF. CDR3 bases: TGTGCCATCAGTGCCATTCCCTACGAGCAGTACTTC.

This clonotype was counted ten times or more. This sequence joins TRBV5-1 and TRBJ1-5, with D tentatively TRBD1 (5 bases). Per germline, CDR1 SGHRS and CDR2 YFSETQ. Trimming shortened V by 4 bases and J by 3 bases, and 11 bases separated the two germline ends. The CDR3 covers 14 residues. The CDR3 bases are TGCGCCAGCAGCGGGGGGGGGATCAATCAGCCCCAGCATTTT. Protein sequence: CASSGGGINQPQHF.

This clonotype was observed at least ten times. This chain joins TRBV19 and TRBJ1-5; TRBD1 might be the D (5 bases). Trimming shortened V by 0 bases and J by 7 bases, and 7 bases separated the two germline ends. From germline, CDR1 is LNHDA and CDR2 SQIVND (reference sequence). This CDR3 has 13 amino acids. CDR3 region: CASSIEGTQPQHF. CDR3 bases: TGTGCCAGTAGTATAGAGGGGACCCAGCCCCAGCATTTT.

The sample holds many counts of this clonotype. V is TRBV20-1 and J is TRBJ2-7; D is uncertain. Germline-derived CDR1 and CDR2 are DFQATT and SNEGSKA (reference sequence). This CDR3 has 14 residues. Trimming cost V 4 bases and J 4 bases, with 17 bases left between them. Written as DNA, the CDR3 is TGCAGTGCTACCTTCCCGGGTCTAGGATACGAGCAGTACTTC. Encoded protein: CSATFPGLGYEQYF.

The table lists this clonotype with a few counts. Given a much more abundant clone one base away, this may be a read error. The CDR3 reads CATSDPRRKANEQFF. In nucleotides, the CDR3 is TGTGCCACCAGTGACCCCCGAAGGAAAGCCAATGAGCAGTTCTTC. The chain joins TRBV24-1 to TRBJ2-1; D is unresolved. Deletions cut 4 bases from V and 6 bases from J, with 15 bases between. The CDR3 extends over 15 amino acids. Germline V gene sequence: CDR1 KGHDR, CDR2 SFDVKD.

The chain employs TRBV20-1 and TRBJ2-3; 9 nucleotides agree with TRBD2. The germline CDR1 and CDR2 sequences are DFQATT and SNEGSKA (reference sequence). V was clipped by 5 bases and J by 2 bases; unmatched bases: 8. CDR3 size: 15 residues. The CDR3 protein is CSAAPTSGVTDTQYF. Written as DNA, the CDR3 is TGCAGTGCTGCCCCGACTAGCGGAGTCACAGATACGCAGTATTTT.

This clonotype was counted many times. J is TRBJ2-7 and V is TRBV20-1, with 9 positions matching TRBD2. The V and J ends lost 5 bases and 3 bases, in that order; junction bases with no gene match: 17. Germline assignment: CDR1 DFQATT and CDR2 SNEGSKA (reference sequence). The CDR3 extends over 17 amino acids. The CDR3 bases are TGCAGTGCTTCCGAGGTGCGGCTAGCGGGGTTCAGCTACGAGCAGTACTTC. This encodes CSASEVRLAGFSYEQYF.

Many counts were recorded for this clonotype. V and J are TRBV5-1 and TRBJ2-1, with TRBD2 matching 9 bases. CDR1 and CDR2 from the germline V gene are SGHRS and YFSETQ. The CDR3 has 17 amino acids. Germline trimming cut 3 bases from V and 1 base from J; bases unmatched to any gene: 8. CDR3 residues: CASSSHSSGSSYNEQFF. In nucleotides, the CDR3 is TGCGCCAGCAGCTCACATAGTAGCGGGAGTTCCTACAATGAGCAGTTCTTC.

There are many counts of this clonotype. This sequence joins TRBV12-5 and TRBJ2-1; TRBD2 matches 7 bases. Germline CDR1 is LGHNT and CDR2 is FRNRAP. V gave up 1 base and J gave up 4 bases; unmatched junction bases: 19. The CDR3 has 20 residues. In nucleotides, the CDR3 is TGTGCTAGTGGTTTGGGTAGAGGGAGGGGTGGGCAGGCCTCATACAATGAGCAGTTCTTC. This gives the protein CASGLGRGRGGQASYNEQFF.

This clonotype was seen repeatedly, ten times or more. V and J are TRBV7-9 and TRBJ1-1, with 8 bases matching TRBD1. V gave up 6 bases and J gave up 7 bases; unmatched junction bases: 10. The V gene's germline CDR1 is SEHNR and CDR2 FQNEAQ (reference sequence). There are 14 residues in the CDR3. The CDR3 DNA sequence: TGTGCCAGCAGACCCACAGGGGGTAGTTTTGAAGCTTTCTTT. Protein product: CASRPTGGSFEAFF.

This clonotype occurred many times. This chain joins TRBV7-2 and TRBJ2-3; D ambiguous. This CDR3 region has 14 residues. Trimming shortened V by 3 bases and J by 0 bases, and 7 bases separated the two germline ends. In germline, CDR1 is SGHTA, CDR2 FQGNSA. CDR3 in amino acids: CASSLWISTDTQYF. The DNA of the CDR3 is TGTGCCAGCAGCTTGTGGATCAGCACAGATACGCAGTATTTT.

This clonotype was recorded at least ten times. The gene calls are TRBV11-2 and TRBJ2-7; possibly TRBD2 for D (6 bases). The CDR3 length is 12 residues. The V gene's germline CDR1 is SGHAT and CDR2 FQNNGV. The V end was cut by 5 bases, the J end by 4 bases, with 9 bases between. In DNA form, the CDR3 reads TGTGCCAGCAGCCCGACTAGTTACGAGCAGTACTTC. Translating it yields CASSPTSYEQYF.

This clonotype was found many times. Written as DNA, the CDR3 is TGCAGTGCTAGAGTTGTGGGGTATCGGGAGCAGTACTTC. Its protein is CSARVVGYREQYF. The chain uses TRBV20-1 and TRBJ2-7, with no clear D. V lost 1 base and J lost 7, with 14 bases in between. The CDR3 extends over 13 amino acids. The V gene's germline CDR1 is DFQATT and CDR2 SNEGSKA (reference sequence).

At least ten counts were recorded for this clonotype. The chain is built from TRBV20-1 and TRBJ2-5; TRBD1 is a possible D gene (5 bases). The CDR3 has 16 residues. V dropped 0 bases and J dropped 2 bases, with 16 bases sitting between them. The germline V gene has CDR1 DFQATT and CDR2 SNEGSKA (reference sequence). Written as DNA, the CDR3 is TGCAGTGCTAGAGACCTGGGCAGGGCCATTCAAGAGACCCAGTACTTC. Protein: CSARDLGRAIQETQYF.

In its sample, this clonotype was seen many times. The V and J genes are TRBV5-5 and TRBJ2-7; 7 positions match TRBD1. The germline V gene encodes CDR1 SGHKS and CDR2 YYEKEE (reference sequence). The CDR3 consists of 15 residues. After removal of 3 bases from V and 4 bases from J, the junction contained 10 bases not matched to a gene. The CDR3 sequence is CASSSLDRVGYEQYF. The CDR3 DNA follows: TGTGCCAGCAGCTCCCTTGACAGGGTGGGATACGAGCAGTACTTC.

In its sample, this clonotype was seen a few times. The chain's CDR3 is CASRIGGANTGELFF. In DNA, the CDR3 is TGTGCCAGTAGAATCGGGGGGGCCAACACCGGGGAGCTGTTTTTT. The gene calls are TRBV19 and TRBJ2-2; TRBD2 matches at 8 bases. The CDR3 spans 15 residues. V lost 6 bases and J lost 2; bases outside the gene matches: 5. CDR1 and CDR2 (germline): LNHDA, SQIVND (reference sequence).

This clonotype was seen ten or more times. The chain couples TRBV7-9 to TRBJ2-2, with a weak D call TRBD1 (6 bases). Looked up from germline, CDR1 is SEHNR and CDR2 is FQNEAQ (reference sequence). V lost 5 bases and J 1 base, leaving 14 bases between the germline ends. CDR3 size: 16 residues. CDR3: CASSAMDSLNTGELFF. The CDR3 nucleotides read TGTGCCAGCAGCGCGATGGACAGCCTGAACACCGGGGAGCTGTTTTTT.

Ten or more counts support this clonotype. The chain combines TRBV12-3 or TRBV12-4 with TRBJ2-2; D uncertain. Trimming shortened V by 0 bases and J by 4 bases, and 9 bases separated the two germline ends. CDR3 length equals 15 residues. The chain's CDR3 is CASSLAVASTGELFF. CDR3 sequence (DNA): TGTGCCAGCAGTTTAGCGGTGGCTAGCACCGGGGAGCTGTTTTTT.

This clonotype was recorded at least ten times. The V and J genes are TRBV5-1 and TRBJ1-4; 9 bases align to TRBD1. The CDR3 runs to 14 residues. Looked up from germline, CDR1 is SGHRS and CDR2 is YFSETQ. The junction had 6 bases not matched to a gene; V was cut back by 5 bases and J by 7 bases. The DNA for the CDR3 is TGCGCCAGCAGAGCCGGGACAGGGAGTGAAAAACTGTTTTTT. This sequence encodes CASRAGTGSEKLFF.